The 11 T cell receptor beta chains given below trace back to one sample, sequenced in a study of blood T cell repertoires in COVID-19. Data came from immunoSEQ multiplex PCR; TCRdb stores just in-frame clones and leaves some out. In the table there are about 270,000 clones, under 95% of which are singletons. Sequencing input: PBMCs or T cells enriched from blood (not recorded which). Source of these receptors: a man aged 35-49 years who had been exposed to COVID-19.

This chain links TRBV6-1 with TRBJ2-2; D call uncertain. Germline assignment: CDR1 MNHNS and CDR2 SASEGT. There are 13 residues in the CDR3. Trimming removed 2 bases from V and 6 bases from J, with 7 bases in between. In nucleotides, the CDR3 is TGTGCCAGCAGTGAACAGGTACCCGGGGAGCTGTTTTTT. Translated: CASSEQVPGELFF.

The J gene is TRBJ2-1, the V gene TRBV6-6; D possibly corresponds to TRBD2 (6 bases). Germline V CDR1 and CDR2: MNHNY, SVGAGI (reference sequence). The CDR3 spans 17 residues. The germline V and J ends were trimmed by 5 bases and 6 bases, with 23 bases remaining between them. DNA of the CDR3: TGTGCCAGCAGTCCCCTAGGAACGGGAGTGCTAGGCAATGAGCAGTTCTTC. Translating gives CASSPLGTGVLGNEQFF.

V is TRBV24-1 and J is TRBJ2-3; 9 positions match TRBD1. Germline V gene sequence: CDR1 KGHDR, CDR2 SFDVKD. With V trimmed by 7 bases and J by 4 bases, 2 bases remained unmatched. CDR3 length equals 13 residues. The CDR3 loop reads CATSRQGADTQYF. The CDR3 DNA is TGTGCCACCAGCAGACAGGGGGCAGATACGCAGTATTTT.

This clone was seen only a few times. This chain connects TRBV5-4 to TRBJ1-4; a possible D gene is TRBD1 (5 bases). The V gene's germline CDR1 is SGHNT and CDR2 YYREEE (reference sequence). V was pared by 4 bases and J by 5 bases, with 12 bases between. This CDR3 region has 14 residues. The CDR3 DNA reads TGTGCCAGCAGCCATGGGGCGAGGAATGAAAAACTGTTTTTT. This translates into CASSHGARNEKLFF.

This chain connects TRBV7-9 to TRBJ1-1; D is unresolved. The germline CDR1 and CDR2 sequences are SEHNR and FQNEAQ (reference sequence). V shed 5 bases and J shed 6 bases, with 16 bases lying between them. The CDR3 consists of 14 residues. The CDR3 loop reads CASSPAGWVAEAFF. The CDR3 coding sequence is TGTGCCAGCAGCCCGGCGGGCTGGGTCGCTGAAGCTTTCTTT.

The chain links TRBV4-1 to TRBJ2-2; 9 nucleotides agree with TRBD1. Trimming took 3 bases from V and 4 from J; bases not matched to a gene: 15. The CDR3 totals 19 residues. Germline lookup yields CDR1 MGHRA and CDR2 YSYEKL. The CDR3 DNA is TGCGCCAGCAGCCACCAGCTTCGGACCGGGACAGGGTTCACCGGGGAGCTGTTTTTT. Translating gives CASSHQLRTGTGFTGELFF.

The V gene is TRBV4-1, the J gene TRBJ2-5; a weak D match, TRBD2 (6 bases). Trimming took off 4 bases at V and 0 bases at J, with 24 bases between the two ends. CDR3 length: 19 residues. Germline CDR1 reads MGHRA; CDR2 reads YSYEKL. This CDR3 reads CASSRKEGRLQKYQETQYF. The CDR3 region has the DNA TGCGCCAGCAGCCGCAAGGAGGGTCGACTGCAGAAGTACCAAGAGACCCAGTACTTC.

The chain employs TRBV18 and TRBJ2-3; D remains unclear. This CDR3 contains 11 residues. In germline, CDR1 is KGHSH, CDR2 LQKENI. V shed 3 bases and J shed 6 bases, with 4 bases lying between them. CDR3 amino acids: CASSPQDTQYF. Written as DNA, the CDR3 is TGTGCCAGCTCACCGCAGGATACGCAGTATTTT.

The V gene is TRBV12-3 or TRBV12-4, the J gene TRBJ1-1; 8 bases align to TRBD1. The length of the CDR3 is 13 residues. Germline trimming cut 3 bases from V and 6 bases from J; bases unmatched to any gene: 3. In DNA, the CDR3 is TGTGCCAGCAGTTTTGGGACAGGCCCTGAAGCTTTCTTT. It yields the protein CASSFGTGPEAFF.

The rearrangement uses TRBV18 and TRBJ2-7; TRBD1 matches at 9 bases. V shed 3 bases and J 0 bases; nucleotides not matched to a gene: 9. Germline CDR1 is KGHSH and CDR2 is LQKENI. The CDR3 loop spans 17 amino acids. This CDR3 is CASSPRRGTGPSYEQYF. The CDR3 DNA reads TGTGCCAGCTCACCCCGGCGCGGGACAGGGCCCTCCTACGAGCAGTACTTC.

This clone was counted between two and nine times. The V call is TRBV20-1, the J call TRBJ1-5, with D perhaps TRBD1 (5 bases). The CDR3 extends over 14 amino acids. The V end lost 3 bases, the J end lost 2 bases, and 11 bases lay between the germline ends. Looked up from germline, CDR1 is DFQATT and CDR2 is SNEGSKA (reference sequence). This CDR3 reads CSASGGAGNQPQHF. CDR3 sequence (DNA): TGCAGTGCTAGTGGGGGAGCGGGCAATCAGCCCCAGCATTTT.